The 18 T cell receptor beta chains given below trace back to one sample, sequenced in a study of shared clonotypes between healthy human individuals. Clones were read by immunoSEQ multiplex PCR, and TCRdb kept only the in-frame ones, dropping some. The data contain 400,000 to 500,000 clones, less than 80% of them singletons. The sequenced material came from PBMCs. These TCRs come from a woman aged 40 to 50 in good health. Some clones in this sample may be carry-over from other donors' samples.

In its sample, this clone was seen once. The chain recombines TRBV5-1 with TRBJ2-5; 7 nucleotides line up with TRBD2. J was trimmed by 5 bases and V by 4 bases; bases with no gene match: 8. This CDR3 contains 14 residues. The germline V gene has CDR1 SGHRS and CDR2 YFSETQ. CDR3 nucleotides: TGCGCCAGCAGCCGCGGGAGTGCGGATGAGACCCAGTACTTC. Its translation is CASSRGSADETQYF.

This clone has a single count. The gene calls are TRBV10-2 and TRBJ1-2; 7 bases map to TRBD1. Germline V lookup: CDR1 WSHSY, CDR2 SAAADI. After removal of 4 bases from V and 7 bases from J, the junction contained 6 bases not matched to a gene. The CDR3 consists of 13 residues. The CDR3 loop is CASSVDRESGYTF. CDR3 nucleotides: TGCGCCAGCAGTGTAGACAGGGAGAGTGGCTACACCTTC.

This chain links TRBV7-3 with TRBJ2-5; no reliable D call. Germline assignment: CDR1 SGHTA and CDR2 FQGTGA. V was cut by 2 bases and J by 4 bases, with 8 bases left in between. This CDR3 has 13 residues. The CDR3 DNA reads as TGTGCCAGCAGCTTATCGGGTCGAGAGACCCAGTACTTC. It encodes CASSLSGRETQYF.

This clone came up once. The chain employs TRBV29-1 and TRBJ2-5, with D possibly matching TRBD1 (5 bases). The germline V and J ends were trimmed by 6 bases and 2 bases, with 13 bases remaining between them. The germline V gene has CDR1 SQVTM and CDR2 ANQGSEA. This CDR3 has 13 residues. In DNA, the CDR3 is TGCAGCGTACCTCTAGGGGTTCAAGAGACCCAGTACTTC. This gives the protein CSVPLGVQETQYF.

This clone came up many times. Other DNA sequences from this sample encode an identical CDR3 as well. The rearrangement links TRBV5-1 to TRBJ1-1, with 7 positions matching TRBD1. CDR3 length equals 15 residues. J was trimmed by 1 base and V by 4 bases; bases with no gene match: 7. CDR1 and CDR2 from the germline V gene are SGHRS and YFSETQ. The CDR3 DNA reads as TGCGCCAGCAGCGCAGACAACAGGGGGAACACTGAAGCTTTCTTT. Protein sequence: CASSADNRGNTEAFF. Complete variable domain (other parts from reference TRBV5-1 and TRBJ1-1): KAGVTQTPRYLIKTRGQQVTLSCSPISGHRSVSWYQQTPGQGLQFLFEYFSETQRNKGNFPGRFSGRQFSNSRSEMNVSTLELGDSALYLCASSADNRGNTEAFFGQGTRLTVV.

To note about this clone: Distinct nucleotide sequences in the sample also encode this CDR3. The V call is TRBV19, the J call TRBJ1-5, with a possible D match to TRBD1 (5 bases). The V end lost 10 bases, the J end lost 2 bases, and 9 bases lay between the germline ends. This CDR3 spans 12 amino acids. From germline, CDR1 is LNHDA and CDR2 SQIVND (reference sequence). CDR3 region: CATREGNQPQHF. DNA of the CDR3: TGTGCCACCAGGGAAGGCAATCAGCCCCAGCATTTT.

CDR3 coding DNA: TGTGCCACCAGCCGTTCGACCCTAAGAGAGACCCAGTACTTC. This sequence encodes CATSRSTLRETQYF. The chain carries TRBV15 and TRBJ2-5; D uncertain. This CDR3 comprises 14 residues. Germline loops: CDR1 LNHNV, CDR2 YYDKDF (reference sequence). Deletions cut 5 bases from V and 4 bases from J, with 14 bases between.

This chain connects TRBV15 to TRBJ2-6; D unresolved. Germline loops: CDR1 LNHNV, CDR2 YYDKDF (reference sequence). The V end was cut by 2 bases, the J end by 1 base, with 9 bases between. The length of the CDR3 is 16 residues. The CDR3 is CATSRRKESGANVLTF. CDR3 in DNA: TGTGCCACCAGCAGAAGGAAGGAGTCTGGGGCCAACGTCCTGACTTTC. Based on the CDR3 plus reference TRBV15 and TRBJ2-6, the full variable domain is DAMVIQNPRYQVTQFGKPVTLSCSQTLNHNVMYWYQQKSSQAPKLLFHYYDKDFNNEADTPDNFQSRRPNTSFCFLDIRSPGLGDTAMYLCATSRRKESGANVLTFGAGSRLTVL.

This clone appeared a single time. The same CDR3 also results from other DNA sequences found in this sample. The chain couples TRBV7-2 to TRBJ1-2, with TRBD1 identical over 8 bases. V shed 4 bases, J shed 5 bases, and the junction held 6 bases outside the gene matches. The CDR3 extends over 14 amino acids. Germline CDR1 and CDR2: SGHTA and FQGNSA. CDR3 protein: CASSSGQGQYGYTF. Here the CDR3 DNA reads TGTGCCAGCAGCTCCGGACAGGGTCAATATGGCTACACCTTC.

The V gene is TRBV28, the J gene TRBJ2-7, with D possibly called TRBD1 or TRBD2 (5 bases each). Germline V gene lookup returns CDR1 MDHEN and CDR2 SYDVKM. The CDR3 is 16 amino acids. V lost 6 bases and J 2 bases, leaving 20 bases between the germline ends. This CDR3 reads CASRTGASRLTYEQYF. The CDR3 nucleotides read TGTGCCAGCAGGACCGGGGCTAGCCGTCTAACCTACGAGCAGTACTTC.

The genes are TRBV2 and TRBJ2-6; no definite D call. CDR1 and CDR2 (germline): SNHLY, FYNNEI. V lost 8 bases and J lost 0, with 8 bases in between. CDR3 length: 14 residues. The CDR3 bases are TGTGCCAGCCTCTTTTTCTCTGGGGCCAACGTCCTGACTTTC. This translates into CASLFFSGANVLTF.

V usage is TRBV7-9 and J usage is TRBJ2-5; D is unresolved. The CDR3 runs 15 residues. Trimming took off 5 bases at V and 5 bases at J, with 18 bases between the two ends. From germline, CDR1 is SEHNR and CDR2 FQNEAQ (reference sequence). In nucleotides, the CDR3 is TGTGCCAGCAGCGTAGTAGGCGGAAAGAGGGAGACCCAGTACTTC. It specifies CASSVVGGKRETQYF.

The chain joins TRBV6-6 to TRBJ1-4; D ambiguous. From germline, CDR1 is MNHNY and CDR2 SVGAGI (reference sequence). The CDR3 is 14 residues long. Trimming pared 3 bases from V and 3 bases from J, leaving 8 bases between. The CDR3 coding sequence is TGTGCCAGCAGTTATCTGGGATCTAATGAAAAACTGTTTTTT. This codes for CASSYLGSNEKLFF.

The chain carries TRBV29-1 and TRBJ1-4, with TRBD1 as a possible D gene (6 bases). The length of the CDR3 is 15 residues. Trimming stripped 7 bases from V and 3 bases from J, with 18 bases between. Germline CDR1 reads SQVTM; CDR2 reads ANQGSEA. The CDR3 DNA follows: TGCAGCGCCCTACCAGCGGGGGCAGCTAATGAAAAACTGTTTTTT. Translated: CSALPAGAANEKLFF.

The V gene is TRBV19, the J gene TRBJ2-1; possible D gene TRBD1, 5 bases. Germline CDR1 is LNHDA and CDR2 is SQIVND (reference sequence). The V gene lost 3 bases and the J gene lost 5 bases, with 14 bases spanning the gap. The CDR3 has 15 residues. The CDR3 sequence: CASSIGARTDNEQFF. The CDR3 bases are TGTGCCAGTAGTATTGGGGCACGGACCGACAATGAGCAGTTCTTC.

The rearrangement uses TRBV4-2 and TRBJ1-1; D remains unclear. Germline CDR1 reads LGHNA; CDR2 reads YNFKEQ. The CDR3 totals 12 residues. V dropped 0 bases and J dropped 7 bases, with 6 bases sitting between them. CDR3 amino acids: CASSQDRGEAFF. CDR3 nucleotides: TGTGCCAGCAGCCAAGACCGGGGTGAAGCTTTCTTT.

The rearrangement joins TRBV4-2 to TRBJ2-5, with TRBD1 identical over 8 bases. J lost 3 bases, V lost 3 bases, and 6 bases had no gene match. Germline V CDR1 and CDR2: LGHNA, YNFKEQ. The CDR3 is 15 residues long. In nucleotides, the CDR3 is TGTGCCAGCAGCCACAACTTACAGGGGGAAGAGACCCAGTACTTC. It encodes CASSHNLQGEETQYF.

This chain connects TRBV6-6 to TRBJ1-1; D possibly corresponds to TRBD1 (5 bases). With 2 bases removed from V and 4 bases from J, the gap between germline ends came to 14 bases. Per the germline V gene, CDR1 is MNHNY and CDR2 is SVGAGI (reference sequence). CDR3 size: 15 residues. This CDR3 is CASSYGRVGSTEAFF. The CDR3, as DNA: TGTGCCAGCAGTTACGGCAGGGTTGGAAGCACTGAAGCTTTCTTT.